This passage covers 9 T cell receptor beta chains from one sample sequenced in a study of blood T cell repertoires in COVID-19. Assay used: immunoSEQ multiplex PCR; TCRdb lists only in-frame clones, some missing. The sample lists 200,000 to 300,000 clones; roughly 84% were seen once. The sample consisted of peripheral blood. The receptors originated from a woman aged 40 to 50 who had recovered from COVID-19.

This chain connects TRBV9 to TRBJ1-1, with D tentatively TRBD1 (5 bases). Germline CDR1 reads SGDLS; CDR2 reads YYNGEE. The ends were cut back, 5 bases at V and 6 bases at J, with 17 bases in the middle. This CDR3 region has 14 residues. CDR3 sequence: CASRAIDWGAEAFF. The CDR3 DNA is TGTGCCAGCAGAGCCATTGATTGGGGGGCTGAAGCTTTCTTT.

The rearrangement uses TRBV2 and TRBJ1-2, with 10 bases matching TRBD1. Trimming cost V 8 bases and J 6 bases; bases outside gene matches: 9. The germline V gene has CDR1 SNHLY and CDR2 FYNNEI. There are 14 residues in the CDR3. CDR3 sequence reads: CASRAAGTGDGYTF. CDR3 coding DNA: TGTGCCAGCCGAGCTGCTGGGACAGGGGATGGCTACACCTTC. Drawing the rest from reference TRBV2 and TRBJ1-2, the complete variable domain is EPEVTQTPSHQVTQMGQEVILRCVPISNHLYFYWYRQILGQKVEFLVSFYNNEISEKSEIFDDQFSVERPDGSNFTLKIRSTKLEDSAMYFCASRAAGTGDGYTFGSGTRLTVV.

The chain uses TRBV2 and TRBJ2-5, with TRBD2 matching over 12 bases. The trim removed 8 bases at V and 5 bases at J, leaving 3 bases unmatched. Germline V gene sequence: CDR1 SNHLY, CDR2 FYNNEI. CDR3 length: 13 residues. This CDR3 reads CASGLAGRETQYF. Here the CDR3 DNA reads TGTGCCAGCGGACTAGCGGGGAGGGAGACCCAGTACTTC. Combining the CDR3 with reference TRBV2 and TRBJ2-5 gives the whole variable domain EPEVTQTPSHQVTQMGQEVILRCVPISNHLYFYWYRQILGQKVEFLVSFYNNEISEKSEIFDDQFSVERPDGSNFTLKIRSTKLEDSAMYFCASGLAGRETQYFGPGTRLLVL.

The chain has TRBV7-6 and TRBJ1-2; D might be TRBD1 (6 bases). CDR3 length: 15 residues. The V and J ends lost 1 base and 3 bases respectively, with 12 bases between them. The germline CDR1 and CDR2 sequences are SGHVS and FNYEAQ. CDR3 in amino acids: CASSLGTGSDYGYTF. The DNA for the CDR3 is TGTGCCAGCAGCTTAGGAACAGGGTCGGACTATGGCTACACCTTC.

This chain connects TRBV15 to TRBJ2-7, with D perhaps TRBD1 (6 bases). Germline V CDR1 and CDR2: LNHNV, YYDKDF (reference sequence). The CDR3 contains 15 residues. Trimming left V 0 bases short and J 2 bases short, with 11 bases between. Written as DNA, the CDR3 is TGTGCCACCAGCAGAGAACAGGGATTAGCCTACGAGCAGTACTTC. Translated: CATSREQGLAYEQYF.

The chain has TRBV6-1 and TRBJ1-2; D gene unclear. The CDR3 loop spans 14 amino acids. The V and J ends lost 2 bases and 9 bases respectively, with 16 bases between them. Germline CDR1 reads MNHNS; CDR2 reads SASEGT. Here the CDR3 reads CASSESGRRQSYTF. CDR3 bases: TGTGCCAGCAGTGAAAGTGGAAGGAGGCAGAGCTACACCTTC.

The chain recombines TRBV27 with TRBJ1-4; 9 bases line up with TRBD1. CDR3 length: 18 residues. The germline gives CDR1 MNHEY, CDR2 SMNVEV (reference sequence). J was trimmed by 0 bases and V by 4 bases; bases with no gene match: 9. This CDR3 is CASSSAGQGLATNEKLFF. The CDR3 coding sequence is TGTGCCAGCAGTTCGGCGGGACAGGGACTAGCAACTAATGAAAAACTGTTTTTT.

This rearrangement joins TRBV7-6 to TRBJ2-7; possibly TRBD1 for D (5 bases). V lost 4 bases and J 10 bases, leaving 23 bases between the germline ends. Germline V gene sequence: CDR1 SGHVS, CDR2 FNYEAQ. The CDR3 has 15 amino acids. CDR3: CASSSEGAPNSKQYF. The CDR3 nucleotides are TGTGCCAGCAGCTCCGAAGGGGCCCCTAACTCCAAACAGTACTTC.

The chain couples TRBV5-6 to TRBJ1-6; TRBD1 matches at 7 bases. V dropped 7 bases and J dropped 7; count of bases not matched to a gene: 11. The CDR3 extends over 15 amino acids. In germline, CDR1 is SGHDT, CDR2 YYEEEE. CDR3 in amino acids: CASSRETGRNSPLHF. The CDR3 nucleotides read TGTGCCAGCTCCCGAGAGACAGGGAGGAATTCACCCCTCCACTTT. The whole variable domain, filled in from reference TRBV5-6 and TRBJ1-6, reads DAGVTQSPTHLIKTRGQQVTLRCSPKSGHDTVSWYQQALGQGPQFIFQYYEEEERQRGNFPDRFSGHQFPNYSSELNVNALLLGDSALYLCASSRETGRNSPLHFGNGTRLTVT.